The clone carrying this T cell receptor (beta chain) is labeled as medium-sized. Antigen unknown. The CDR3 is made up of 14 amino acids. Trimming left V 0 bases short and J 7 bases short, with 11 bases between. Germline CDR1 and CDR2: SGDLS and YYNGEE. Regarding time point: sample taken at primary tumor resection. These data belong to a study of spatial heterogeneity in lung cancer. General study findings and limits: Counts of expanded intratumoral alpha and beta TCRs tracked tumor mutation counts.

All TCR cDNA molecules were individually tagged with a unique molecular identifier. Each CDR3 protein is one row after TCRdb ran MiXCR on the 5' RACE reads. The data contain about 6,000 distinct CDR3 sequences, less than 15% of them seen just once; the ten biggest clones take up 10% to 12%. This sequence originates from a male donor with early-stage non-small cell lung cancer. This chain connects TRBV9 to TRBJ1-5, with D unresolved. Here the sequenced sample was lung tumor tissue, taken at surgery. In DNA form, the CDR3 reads TGTGCCAGCAGCGTAGGACTGGGTTTCCAGCCCCAGCATTTT. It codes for CASSVGLGFQPQHF.